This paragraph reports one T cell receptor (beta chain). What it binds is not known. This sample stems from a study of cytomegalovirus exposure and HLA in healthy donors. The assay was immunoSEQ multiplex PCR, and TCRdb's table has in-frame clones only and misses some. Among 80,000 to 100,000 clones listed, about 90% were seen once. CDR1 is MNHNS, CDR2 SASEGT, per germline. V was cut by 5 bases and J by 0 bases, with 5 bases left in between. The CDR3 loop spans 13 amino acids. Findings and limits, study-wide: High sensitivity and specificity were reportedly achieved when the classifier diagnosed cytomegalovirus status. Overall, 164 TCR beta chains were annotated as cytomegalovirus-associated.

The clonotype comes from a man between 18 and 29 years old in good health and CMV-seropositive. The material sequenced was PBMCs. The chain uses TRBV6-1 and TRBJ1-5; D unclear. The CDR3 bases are TGTGCCAGCAGTTCACATAGCAATCAGCCCCAGCATTTT. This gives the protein CASSSHSNQPQHF.